The rows below give T cell receptor beta chains drawn from one sample of a study of CD8 T cells in ankylosing spondylitis. TCRdb reanalysed the 5' RACE reads using MiXCR and keeps one entry per CDR3 protein. The data show some 840,000 distinct CDR3 sequences, roughly 12% seen once. What was sequenced was blood, either unsorted or a sorted T cell fraction (not recorded which). The receptor source for this set is a male donor with ankylosing spondylitis. Each CDR3 is given with its conserved first and last residue. A D gene is named only where the DNA matches it firmly. Not all rows give a size; the values are once, few, many and, for expanded clones, a class.

V,J,size,D,DNA,CDR3
TRBV4-3,TRBJ2-2,NA,NA,TGCGCCAGCAGCCAAGAGGACTTGAACACCGGGGAGCTGTTTTTT,CASSQEDLNTGELFF
TRBV4-2,TRBJ2-1,NA,NA,TGTGCCAGCAGCCGAGCAGGATCGAGCTCCTACAATGAGCAGTTCTTC,CASSRAGSSSYNEQFF
TRBV30,TRBJ1-1,few,NA,TGTGCCTGGCGGGAGGCAGGGTCCGGGACCCCTGAAGCTTTCTTT,CAWREAGSGTPEAFF
TRBV11-2,TRBJ2-7,NA,TRBD1,TGTGCCAGCAGCTTAGCGGGACAGGGATACTACGAGCAGTACTTC,CASSLAGQGYYEQYF
TRBV7-6,TRBJ2-2,NA,NA,TGTGCCAGCAGAAAGGGATATAACACCGGGGAGCTGTTTTTT,CASRKGYNTGELFF
TRBV5-1,TRBJ2-2,NA,NA,TGCGCCAGCAGCCCGGCTCAGTCTCCAGACGGGGAGCTGTTTTTT,CASSPAQSPDGELFF
TRBV5-1,TRBJ2-2,NA,NA,TGCGCCAGCAGCTTGGTGGGGGTTGGCACCGGGGAGCTGTTTTTT,CASSLVGVGTGELFF
TRBV20-1,TRBJ2-1,many,NA,TGCAGTGCTACCAGCGGCCATTACAATGAGCAGTTCTTC,CSATSGHYNEQFF
TRBV6-2/TRBV6-3,TRBJ2-3,NA,TRBD1,TGTGCCAGCAGCCGACAGGGTACATGGACAGATACGCAGTATTTT,CASSRQGTWTDTQYF
TRBV20-1,TRBJ1-6,few,TRBD1,TGCAGTGCTAACAGGGGAACACCCCTCCACTTT,CSANRGTPLHF
TRBV20-1,TRBJ1-1,few,NA,TGCAGTGCGTTTGGAGTGAACACTGAAGCTTTCTTT,CSAFGVNTEAFF
TRBV28,TRBJ2-7,few,NA,TGTGCCAGCAGTTTGGCCCGAGATCTCGAGCAGTACTTC,CASSLARDLEQYF
TRBV27,TRBJ2-1,few,TRBD2,TGTGCCAGCAGCCCCCGAAGTTTGGCTAGCGGGCGAAATGAGCAGTTCTTC,CASSPRSLASGRNEQFF
TRBV3-1,TRBJ2-7,many,NA,TGTGCCAGCAGAAACGAAGGCGAGCAGTACTTC,CASRNEGEQYF
TRBV28,TRBJ2-1,many,NA,TGCGCCAGCAGCTTTGCCTACAATGAGCAGTTCTTC,CASSFAYNEQFF
TRBV5-5,TRBJ2-1,few,TRBD1,TGTGCCAGCAGGGACAGGGAGGTACGCTACAATGAGCAGTTCTTC,CASRDREVRYNEQFF
TRBV20-1,TRBJ1-1,many,NA,TGCAGTGCTAGGGGCACGGGACTCACTGAAGCTTTCTTT,CSARGTGLTEAFF
TRBV20-1,TRBJ1-5,NA,NA,TGCAGTGCTAGAGACGGTCAGCCCCAGCATTTT,CSARDGQPQHF
TRBV10-3,TRBJ1-6,many,NA,TGTGCCACCCAGGGGTCCTATAATTCACCCCTCCACTTT,CATQGSYNSPLHF
TRBV5-1,TRBJ2-1,few,NA,TGCGCCAGCAGACGGGCCACAGGGCTCTACAATGAGCAGTTCTTC,CASRRATGLYNEQFF
TRBV4-1,TRBJ1-6,few,NA,TGCGCCAGCAGTACGGGACGGAGCTCTAATTCACCCCTCCACTTT,CASSTGRSSNSPLHF
TRBV20-1,TRBJ1-1,NA,TRBD1,TGCAGTGCTAGGGACAGGGGGTTTAGCACTGAAGCTTTCTTT,CSARDRGFSTEAFF
TRBV7-2,TRBJ1-6,NA,NA,TGTGCCAGCAGCTCACTCGGGGAGAATTCACCCCTCCACTTT,CASSSLGENSPLHF
TRBV15,TRBJ1-3,many,NA,TGTGCCACCAGCAGAGATCATCAATACACCATATATTTT,CATSRDHQYTIYF
TRBV3-1,TRBJ2-2,NA,NA,TGTGCCAGCAGCCATCGCAGGCGGGGCACCGGGGAGCTGTTTTTT,CASSHRRRGTGELFF
TRBV6-2/TRBV6-3,TRBJ2-7,NA,NA,TGTGCCAGCAGGATACACCAGGGCTTCGAGCAGTACTTC,CASRIHQGFEQYF
TRBV5-5,TRBJ1-5,NA,TRBD1,TGTGCCAGCAGCAAGCTAACAGGGGGCTTAGGCAATCAGCCCCAGCATTTT,CASSKLTGGLGNQPQHF
TRBV7-2,TRBJ2-5,many,TRBD2,TGTGCCAGCAGCTTAAGGGCGGGGGAAGAGACCCAGTACTTC,CASSLRAGEETQYF
TRBV20-1,TRBJ2-7,few,NA,TGCAGTGCTCCACAATCTCGGGGTCCCACCTACGAGCAGTACTTC,CSAPQSRGPTYEQYF
TRBV6-2/TRBV6-3,TRBJ2-7,NA,NA,TGTGCCAGCAGTCGGTCCTGGGTTGGATACGAGCAGTACTTC,CASSRSWVGYEQYF
TRBV15,TRBJ2-1,NA,TRBD2,TGTGCCACCAGCAGATTAGCGGGAGGGCGGTCTCATGAGCAGTTCTTC,CATSRLAGGRSHEQFF
TRBV4-2,TRBJ1-4,NA,NA,TGTGCCAGCAGCCAAGATACGGCCAGGGAGGCTGAAAAACTGTTTTTT,CASSQDTAREAEKLFF
TRBV11-2,TRBJ1-5,NA,NA,TGTGCCAGCAGCCCGGTGGTCGGCCCGGGGGCGACTGGCAATCAGCCCCAGCATTTT,CASSPVVGPGATGNQPQHF
TRBV7-2,TRBJ2-1,few,TRBD1,TGTGCCAGCAGCGCAGGGGGATCCTACAATGAGCAGTTCTTC,CASSAGGSYNEQFF
TRBV29-1,TRBJ2-1,few,TRBD2,TGCAGCGTCCCCGCCGCCAGCGGGAGGGGCAATGAGCAGTTCTTC,CSVPAASGRGNEQFF
TRBV5-1,TRBJ1-1,few,TRBD1,TGCGCCAGCACCCTAGGGGGCGGGGACACTGAAGCTTTCTTT,CASTLGGGDTEAFF
TRBV20-1,TRBJ2-5,many,TRBD2,TGCAGTGCTAGAAAGGGGACTAGCGGGAGTGAGACCCAGTACTTC,CSARKGTSGSETQYF
TRBV29-1,TRBJ2-7,few,NA,TGCAGCGTTGAAATGTCCGGGTTCGGGGAGCAGTACTTC,CSVEMSGFGEQYF
TRBV7-2,TRBJ2-5,few,TRBD2,TGTGCCAGCAGCTTAGTGACTAGCGGGGGGGCCCAAGAGACCCAGTACTTC,CASSLVTSGGAQETQYF
TRBV3-1,TRBJ2-3,few,NA,TGTGCCAGCAGGGTCGGCTCAGATACGCAGTATTTT,CASRVGSDTQYF
TRBV15,TRBJ2-7,NA,NA,TGTGCCACCAGTAATCTATTCTACGAGCAGTACTTC,CATSNLFYEQYF
TRBV7-9,TRBJ2-1,NA,TRBD2,TGTGCCAGCAGCTTAGGGGGACTAGCGGGGTACAATGAGCAGTTCTTC,CASSLGGLAGYNEQFF